What follows are 14 T cell receptor beta chains derived from one specimen sequenced in a study of molecular identifiers for immune sequencing clone quantification. One entry per CDR3 protein, called by TCRdb with MiXCR from the PCR reads. The table lists a few hundred thousand distinct CDR3 sequences, about a fifth of them singletons, with more than 0.8% in the top ten. The sample consisted of naive CD8+ T cells from blood, with Jurkat cell RNA spiked in. As for subset: FACS-sorted CD8+CD4-CCR7+CD45RA+ naive T cells. The receptors derive from a human donor in good health. Some libraries in this study had Jurkat cell RNA spiked in.

On this clonotype itself: Being one base from a much bigger clone, this may be a read error. The chain recombines TRBV4-3 with TRBJ2-7; no firm D call. CDR3 size: 15 residues. Deletions cut 3 bases from V and 2 bases from J, with 14 bases between. Per germline, CDR1 LGHNA and CDR2 YSLEER. The CDR3, as DNA: TGCGCCAGCAGCCAGGCGACCGTGAGCCCCTACGAGCAGTACTTC. This codes for CASSQATVSPYEQYF.

This clonotype has at least ten counts. This rearrangement joins TRBV7-9 to TRBJ2-5, with 10 nucleotides matching TRBD2. CDR1 is SEHNR, CDR2 FQNEAQ, per germline (reference sequence). V dropped 1 base and J dropped 3; count of bases not matched to a gene: 2. CDR3 size: 15 residues. Here the CDR3 reads CASSLVLAGEETQYF. The CDR3 coding sequence is TGTGCCAGCAGCTTAGTCCTAGCGGGAGAAGAGACCCAGTACTTC.

This clonotype was seen a handful of times. The rearrangement uses TRBV3-1 and TRBJ2-7; D might be TRBD1 or TRBD2, each matching 5 bases. Per germline, CDR1 LGHDT and CDR2 YNNKEL (reference sequence). The CDR3 is 14 residues long. The V and J ends lost 6 bases and 4 bases respectively, with 16 bases between them. CDR3 nucleotide sequence: TGTGCCAGCAGTGAACCGGGACGGCCATACGAGCAGTACTTC. It is translated as CASSEPGRPYEQYF.

This clonotype was seen a few times. DNA for the CDR3: TGTGCCAGCAGCTCGGGACAGGGGCTTCAGCCCCAGCATTTT. Its translation is CASSSGQGLQPQHF. The chain recombines TRBV5-6 with TRBJ1-5, with 10 bases identical to TRBD1. The CDR3 spans 14 residues. Trimming cost V 3 bases and J 6 bases; bases outside gene matches: 3. Germline V gene sequence: CDR1 SGHDT, CDR2 YYEEEE.

This clonotype came up many times. J is TRBJ1-4 and V is TRBV7-9; D uncertain. The CDR3 covers 17 residues. The V end lost 3 bases, the J end lost 3 bases, and 17 bases lay between the germline ends. Looked up from germline, CDR1 is SEHNR and CDR2 is FQNEAQ (reference sequence). The CDR3 bases are TGTGCCAGCAGCTTTCCACCGGGAAGCGGGGCTAATGAAAAACTGTTTTTT. Protein: CASSFPPGSGANEKLFF.

Written as DNA, the CDR3 is TGCAGTGCCCCGGTGGGGGGGAAGGAAGCTTTCTTT. The encoded protein is CSAPVGGKEAFF. The V and J genes are TRBV20-1 and TRBJ1-1; D might be TRBD1 (5 bases). The CDR3 is made up of 12 amino acids. V gave up 6 bases and J gave up 8 bases, with 16 bases separating them. Germline loops: CDR1 DFQATT, CDR2 SNEGSKA (reference sequence).

This clonotype has at least ten counts. The rearrangement links TRBV27 to TRBJ2-5; weak D call: TRBD1 (6 bases). This CDR3 is built from 15 residues. Trimming cost V 4 bases and J 2 bases, with 14 bases left between them. Germline-derived CDR1 and CDR2 are MNHEY and SMNVEV (reference sequence). The DNA for the CDR3 is TGTGCCAGCAGTTGGTCAGGGGACGAGCAAGAGACCCAGTACTTC. This encodes CASSWSGDEQETQYF.

This chain links TRBV27 with TRBJ2-3; 7 bases agree with TRBD2. With 1 base clipped from V and 3 bases from J, the junction kept 7 bases outside the gene matches. CDR1 and CDR2 (germline): MNHEY, SMNVEV (reference sequence). CDR3 size: 16 residues. CDR3 loop: CASSLWRGSVTDTQYF. The CDR3 bases are TGTGCCAGCAGTTTATGGCGCGGGAGTGTTACAGATACGCAGTATTTT.

The rearrangement joins TRBV20-1 to TRBJ2-3; 8 nucleotides match TRBD2. Germline loops: CDR1 DFQATT, CDR2 SNEGSKA (reference sequence). The J segment lost 0 bases and the V segment lost 0 bases, leaving 8 bases of the junction unmatched. The CDR3 totals 17 residues. CDR3 sequence reads: CSARDFRTSRSTDTQYF. The CDR3 DNA reads TGCAGTGCTAGAGATTTCCGGACTAGCAGAAGCACAGATACGCAGTATTTT.

This clonotype was observed a few times. The V and J genes are TRBV29-1 and TRBJ2-5; 8 nucleotides agree with TRBD1. This CDR3 contains 16 residues. With V trimmed by 2 bases and J by 1 base, 9 bases remained unmatched. Germline CDR1 SQVTM, CDR2 ANQGSEA. In DNA, the CDR3 is TGCAGCGTTGAATCCGCCGGCAGGGGGCCCCAAGAGACCCAGTACTTC. It encodes CSVESAGRGPQETQYF.

Remarks on this clonotype: A much larger clone differs from this one at a single base, so this may be a read error. The CDR3 DNA reads as TGTGCCAGCAACTCCGGGGGCGGCGCCTACGAGCAGTACTTC. Amino acid sequence: CASNSGGGAYEQYF. V and J are TRBV7-9 and TRBJ2-7, with D perhaps being TRBD1 or TRBD2 (6 bases each). This CDR3 is built from 14 residues. Germline V gene lookup returns CDR1 SEHNR and CDR2 FQNEAQ (reference sequence). Trimming took off 7 bases at V and 2 bases at J, with 15 bases between the two ends.

This clonotype was found many times. The chain is built from TRBV4-3 and TRBJ1-5, with D perhaps TRBD1 (5 bases). Germline CDR1 and CDR2: LGHNA and YSLEER. Trimming removed 0 bases at V and 0 bases at J, with 6 bases between. This CDR3 spans 15 amino acids. CDR3 loop: CASSQDRASNQPQHF. CDR3 sequence (DNA): TGCGCCAGCAGCCAAGACAGGGCTAGCAATCAGCCCCAGCATTTT.

This clonotype was seen repeatedly, ten times or more. This chain links TRBV7-6 with TRBJ1-3; TRBD1 is a possible D gene (5 bases). Germline V gene lookup returns CDR1 SGHVS and CDR2 FNYEAQ. The CDR3 contains 17 residues. The V end lost 5 bases, the J end lost 0 bases, and 17 bases lay between the germline ends. CDR3 coding DNA: TGTGCCAGCAGCAGTAGCCAAGGGGTTCTCTCTGGAAACACCATATATTTT. The encoded protein is CASSSSQGVLSGNTIYF.

Ten or more counts support this clonotype. The chain couples TRBV5-1 to TRBJ2-3, with 8 bases matching TRBD2. CDR1 is SGHRS and CDR2 is YFSETQ in the germline V gene. Germline trimming cut 6 bases from V and 5 bases from J; bases unmatched to any gene: 8. There are 14 residues in the CDR3. The CDR3 region has the DNA TGCGCCAGCAAGACGGGGGGGGTAGAAGATACGCAGTATTTT. Protein product: CASKTGGVEDTQYF.